A single sample is the source of the 28 T cell receptor beta chains below, sequenced in a study of blood T cell repertoires in COVID-19. Sequenced by immunoSEQ multiplex PCR; TCRdb stores in-frame clones only, minus some. The data show some 150,000 clones, with 84% seen just once and 4.5% to 6% held by the top ten. The sequenced material came from PBMCs or T cells enriched from blood (not recorded which). All receptors derive from a woman in her 50s who had been exposed to COVID-19.

This chain links TRBV19 with TRBJ1-2; D is uncertain. The CDR3 has 15 amino acids. V lost 8 bases, J lost 5 bases, and 21 bases lay in between. CDR1 and CDR2 from the germline V gene are LNHDA and SQIVND (reference sequence). For the CDR3, the DNA is TGTGCCAGTTCGGAACGTTCTTCGCGAGGATATGGCTACACCTTC. Translating gives CASSERSSRGYGYTF.

This clone was seen a handful of times. The rearrangement links TRBV5-1 to TRBJ2-7, with 10 bases matching TRBD2. V trimming: 0 bases; J trimming: 3 bases; junction bases outside the gene matches: 3. CDR3 length: 15 amino acids. Germline values: CDR1 SGHRS, CDR2 YFSETQ. The CDR3 here is CASSLVASGGYEQYF. The CDR3 DNA sequence: TGCGCCAGCAGCTTGGTAGCTAGCGGGGGCTACGAGCAGTACTTC.

The rearrangement links TRBV6-5 to TRBJ2-2, with D possibly TRBD2 on 7 matching bases. V lost 2 bases and J 8 bases, leaving 18 bases between the germline ends. The CDR3 is 16 amino acids. CDR1 is MNHEY and CDR2 is SVGAGI in the germline V gene. The CDR3 nucleotides are TGTGCCAGCAGTTACCTGGGGGGGCGTATTGTTGGGGAGCTGTTTTTT. Amino acid sequence: CASSYLGGRIVGELFF.

The CDR3 DNA reads as TGTGCCAGCAGCCCTACCAGGGGACAGGGAAGAGGCTACACCTTC. Its protein is CASSPTRGQGRGYTF. This rearrangement joins TRBV7-2 to TRBJ1-2; 9 nucleotides match TRBD1. After removal of 5 bases from V and 8 bases from J, the junction contained 12 bases not matched to a gene. The CDR3 runs 15 residues. CDR1 and CDR2 (germline): SGHTA, FQGNSA. The complete variable domain, with remaining parts taken from reference TRBV7-2 and TRBJ1-2, reads GAGVSQSPSNKVTEKGKDVELRCDPISGHTALYWYRQSLGQGLEFLIYFQGNSAPDKSGLPSDRFSAERTGGSVSTLTIQRTQQEDSAVYLCASSPTRGQGRGYTFGSGTRLTVV.

This sequence joins TRBV7-9 and TRBJ1-3; D is uncertain. V was clipped by 6 bases and J by 4 bases, with 13 bases between them. CDR1 SEHNR and CDR2 FQNEAQ come from the germline V gene (reference sequence). This CDR3 contains 14 residues. CDR3 DNA sequence: TGTGCCAGCAGTCCCGGGGTCGACGGAAACACCATATATTTT. Amino acid sequence: CASSPGVDGNTIYF.

The sample holds a few counts of this clone. The DNA of the CDR3 is TGCGCCAGCAGCTTGGAATTGGCGGGGACTGAAGCTTTCTTT. This codes for CASSLELAGTEAFF. The chain couples TRBV5-1 to TRBJ1-1, with D unresolved. Per the germline V gene, CDR1 is SGHRS and CDR2 is YFSETQ. The CDR3 covers 14 residues. Trimming shortened V by 0 bases and J by 5 bases, and 11 bases separated the two germline ends.

The V and J genes are TRBV9 and TRBJ2-5; TRBD2 aligns across 11 bases. This CDR3 spans 13 amino acids. V shed 7 bases and J 7 bases; nucleotides not matched to a gene: 6. Germline CDR1 reads SGDLS; CDR2 reads YYNGEE. The chain's CDR3 is CASCLGTSGTQYF. CDR3 DNA: TGTGCCAGCTGCCTCGGGACTAGCGGGACCCAGTACTTC. Complete variable domain (other parts from reference TRBV9 and TRBJ2-5): DSGVTQTPKHLITATGQRVTLRCSPRSGDLSVYWYQQSLDQGLQFLIQYYNGEERAKGNILERFSAQQFPDLHSELNLSSLELGDSALYFCASCLGTSGTQYFGPGTRLLVL.

The V gene is TRBV6-6, the J gene TRBJ1-2; no reliable D call. Germline CDR1 and CDR2: MNHNY and SVGAGI (reference sequence). The V end was cut by 0 bases, the J end by 4 bases, with 12 bases between. The CDR3 extends over 15 amino acids. The CDR3 loop reads CASSYSNLHGYGYTF. In DNA form, the CDR3 reads TGTGCCAGCAGTTACTCGAACCTTCACGGCTATGGCTACACCTTC.

The J gene is TRBJ2-1, the V gene TRBV13; D is perhaps TRBD1 (6 bases). Germline V gene lookup returns CDR1 PRHDT and CDR2 FYEKMQ (reference sequence). This CDR3 has 14 amino acids. Trimming pared 0 bases from V and 5 bases from J, leaving 8 bases between. The CDR3 here is CASSLGYRDNEQFF. The CDR3 region has the DNA TGTGCCAGCAGCTTAGGTTACAGGGACAATGAGCAGTTCTTC.

The chain links TRBV3-1 (or the pseudogene TRBV3-2) to TRBJ1-1, with 9 bases matching TRBD1. Trimming at V came to 3 bases and at J to 4 bases, leaving 3 bases not matched to a gene. The CDR3 totals 14 residues. Germline CDR1 is LGHDT and CDR2 is YNNKEL (reference sequence). The CDR3 loop reads CASSHTDRGTEAFF. CDR3 DNA: TGTGCCAGCAGCCACACGGACAGGGGCACTGAAGCTTTCTTT.

This sequence joins TRBV7-6 and TRBJ2-3, with D tentatively TRBD1 (6 bases). The V gene lost 5 bases and the J gene lost 0 bases, with 15 bases spanning the gap. The V gene's germline CDR1 is SGHVS and CDR2 FNYEAQ. This CDR3 is 16 amino acids long. In DNA form, the CDR3 reads TGTGCCAGCAGCCGTAACGCGCAGGGGAGCACAGATACGCAGTATTTT. This translates into CASSRNAQGSTDTQYF.

The J gene is TRBJ2-7, the V gene TRBV27; TRBD1 might be the D (5 bases). Germline V gene data show CDR1 as MNHEY and CDR2 as SMNVEV (reference sequence). The CDR3 is 11 residues long. Trimming took off 3 bases at V and 5 bases at J, with 5 bases between the two ends. CDR3 DNA: TGTGCCAGCAGTTTGGGGCACGAGCAGTACTTC. Its translation is CASSLGHEQYF.

The chain links TRBV7-9 to TRBJ1-2; D may be TRBD1 (6 bases). This CDR3 comprises 14 residues. The V end lost 4 bases, the J end lost 6 bases, and 15 bases lay between the germline ends. Germline V gives CDR1 SEHNR, CDR2 FQNEAQ (reference sequence). The CDR3 sequence: CASSSVGGADGYTF. As DNA, the CDR3 is TGTGCCAGCAGCTCCGTTGGGGGGGCGGATGGCTACACCTTC.

The chain employs TRBV5-1 and TRBJ2-7; 15 bases agree with TRBD2. Germline loops: CDR1 SGHRS, CDR2 YFSETQ. J lost 2 bases, V lost 4 bases, and 7 bases had no gene match. The CDR3 spans 17 residues. The CDR3 reads CASSGGLAGGGAYEQYF. In DNA form, the CDR3 reads TGCGCCAGCAGCGGGGGACTAGCGGGAGGAGGGGCCTACGAGCAGTACTTC.

The rearrangement joins TRBV7-2 to TRBJ1-5; 7 positions match TRBD1. In germline, CDR1 is SGHTA, CDR2 FQGNSA. The CDR3 is 15 residues long. J lost 6 bases, V lost 5 bases, and 10 bases had no gene match. CDR3 in DNA: TGTGCCAGCAGCCAAGGACAGGCTGGGTCTCAGCCCCAGCATTTT. Its protein is CASSQGQAGSQPQHF.

The chain carries TRBV6-2 or TRBV6-3 and TRBJ1-5, with TRBD1 matching 8 bases. From germline, CDR1 is MNHEY and CDR2 SVGEGT. This CDR3 is built from 14 residues. Germline trimming cut 6 bases from V and 5 bases from J; bases unmatched to any gene: 6. The CDR3 here is CASSSRDRYQPQHF. In DNA, the CDR3 is TGTGCCAGCAGCTCCCGGGACAGGTATCAGCCCCAGCATTTT.

The CDR3 nucleotides read TGTGCCAGCAGCTTAAGGGGGCTGGGCAATCAGCCCCAGCATTTT. Translation: CASSLRGLGNQPQHF. The rearrangement uses TRBV7-8 and TRBJ1-5, with 7 nucleotides matching TRBD1. This CDR3 has 15 residues. V lost 2 bases, J lost 2 bases, and 3 bases stayed unmatched. Germline assignment: CDR1 SGHVS and CDR2 FQNEAQ.

In this sample, this clone turned up a few times. The CDR3 DNA is TGTGCCAGCAGCTTAGCGGCTGGAGCCTCCTACGAGCAGTACTTC. This translates into CASSLAAGASYEQYF. The V and J genes are TRBV7-6 and TRBJ2-7; D is undetermined. Trimming removed 0 bases from V and 0 bases from J, with 9 bases in between. CDR1 and CDR2 (germline): SGHVS, FNYEAQ. This CDR3 is built from 15 residues. The whole variable domain, remainder taken from reference TRBV7-6 and TRBJ2-7, is GAGVSQSPRYKVTKRGQDVALRCDPISGHVSLYWYRQALGQGPEFLTYFNYEAQQDKSGLPNDRFSAERPEGSISTLTIQRTEQRDSAMYRCASSLAAGASYEQYFGPGTRLTVT.

The chain is built from TRBV3-1 (or the pseudogene TRBV3-2) and TRBJ2-2, with D possibly matching TRBD2 (5 bases). Deletions cut 4 bases from V and 0 bases from J, with 6 bases between. The CDR3 extends over 14 amino acids. Germline assignment: CDR1 LGHDT and CDR2 YNNKEL (reference sequence). The CDR3 nucleotides are TGTGCCAGCAGCCGACTATCGAACACCGGGGAGCTGTTTTTT. As protein: CASSRLSNTGELFF.

The V call is TRBV2, the J call TRBJ1-5; TRBD1 is a possible D gene (5 bases). V was trimmed by 5 bases and J by 4 bases, leaving 18 bases between them. CDR1 SNHLY and CDR2 FYNNEI come from the germline V gene. This CDR3 comprises 16 residues. In DNA form, the CDR3 reads TGTGCCAGCAGTCGTGTGAACTGGGGGGGAAATCAGCCCCAGCATTTT. As protein: CASSRVNWGGNQPQHF.

The chain has TRBV4-1 and TRBJ1-4; D might be TRBD1 (5 bases). CDR1 MGHRA and CDR2 YSYEKL come from the germline V gene. There are 15 residues in the CDR3. V lost 0 bases to trimming and J lost 4 bases, with 9 bases between them. As DNA, the CDR3 is TGCGCCAGCAGCCAAGATGAGACAGTTAATGAAAAACTGTTTTTT. Translating it yields CASSQDETVNEKLFF.

The J gene is TRBJ2-7, the V gene TRBV6-5, with D possibly TRBD2 on 6 matching bases. Trimming took 2 bases from V and 5 from J, leaving 13 bases between them. Germline assignment: CDR1 MNHEY and CDR2 SVGAGI. The CDR3 totals 14 residues. CDR3 sequence reads: CASSYDGGRNEQYF. The CDR3 DNA sequence: TGTGCCAGCAGTTACGACGGGGGTCGAAACGAGCAGTACTTC.

The V and J genes are TRBV7-9 and TRBJ2-3, with 14 bases aligning to TRBD2. Trimming removed 4 bases from V and 5 bases from J; junction bases left unmatched: 5. The CDR3 covers 16 residues. Germline CDR1 is SEHNR and CDR2 is FQNEAQ (reference sequence). The CDR3 loop is CASSSGLAGVLDTQYF. The CDR3 DNA reads TGTGCCAGCAGCTCGGGACTAGCGGGAGTTTTAGATACGCAGTATTTT.

The V and J genes are TRBV11-2 and TRBJ1-1, with D hard to call. The V end lost 1 base, the J end lost 1 base, and 4 bases lay between the germline ends. This CDR3 region has 13 residues. The germline gives CDR1 SGHAT, CDR2 FQNNGV. The CDR3 protein is CASSLARNTEAFF. CDR3 bases: TGTGCCAGCAGCTTAGCCAGGAACACTGAAGCTTTCTTT. The full variable domain, completed using reference TRBV11-2 and TRBJ1-1, is EAGVAQSPRYKIIEKRQSVAFWCNPISGHATLYWYQQILGQGPKLLIQFQNNGVVDDSQLPKDRFSAERLKGVDSTLKIQPAKLEDSAVYLCASSLARNTEAFFGQGTRLTVV.

This chain links TRBV6-5 with TRBJ2-5; D is unclear. The CDR3 runs 14 residues. Trimming stripped 0 bases from V and 2 bases from J, with 7 bases between. In germline, CDR1 is MNHEY, CDR2 SVGAGI. The CDR3 bases are TGTGCCAGCAGTTACTCGGGCAGGCAAGAGACCCAGTACTTC. Its protein product is CASSYSGRQETQYF.

The chain uses TRBV4-2 and TRBJ1-2; a possible D gene is TRBD1 (5 bases). CDR1 and CDR2 from the germline V gene are LGHNA and YNFKEQ. This CDR3 is 15 amino acids long. V was shortened by 1 base and J by 3 bases, with 12 bases between the two germline ends. Here the CDR3 reads CASSQGTILYYGYTF. CDR3 DNA sequence: TGTGCCAGCAGCCAAGGGACAATCCTTTACTATGGCTACACCTTC.

This clone was observed at least ten times. DNA for the CDR3: TGTGCCAGCAGTGACGGGGAGCGGGGGGACACCGGGGAGCTGTTTTTT. As protein: CASSDGERGDTGELFF. This chain links TRBV25-1 with TRBJ2-2, with TRBD2 matching 9 bases. Germline loops: CDR1 MGHDK, CDR2 SYGVNS. The CDR3 has 16 residues. V lost 3 bases to trimming and J lost 3 bases; unmatched junction nucleotides: 5.

V is TRBV7-9 and J is TRBJ1-1; D is undetermined. The germline V gene encodes CDR1 SEHNR and CDR2 FQNEAQ (reference sequence). Trimming shortened V by 1 base and J by 5 bases, and 8 bases separated the two germline ends. The CDR3 has 13 amino acids. The CDR3 sequence: CASSLGWRTEAFF. The CDR3 DNA is TGTGCCAGCAGCTTAGGGTGGAGAACTGAAGCTTTCTTT.